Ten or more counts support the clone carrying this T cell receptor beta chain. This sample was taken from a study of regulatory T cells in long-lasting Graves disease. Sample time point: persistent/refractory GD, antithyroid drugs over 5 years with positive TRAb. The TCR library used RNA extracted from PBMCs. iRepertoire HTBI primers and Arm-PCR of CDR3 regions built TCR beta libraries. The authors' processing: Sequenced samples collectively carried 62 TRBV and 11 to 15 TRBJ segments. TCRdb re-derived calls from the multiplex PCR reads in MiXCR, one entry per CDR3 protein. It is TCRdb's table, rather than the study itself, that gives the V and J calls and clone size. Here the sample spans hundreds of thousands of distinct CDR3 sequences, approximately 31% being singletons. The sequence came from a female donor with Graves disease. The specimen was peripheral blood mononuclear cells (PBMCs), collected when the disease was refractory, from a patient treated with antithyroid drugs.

The CDR3, as DNA: TGCAGTGCCCCCGGACGCAGGGGCCAAGAGACCCAGTACTTC. This sequence encodes CSAPGRRGQETQYF. This sequence joins TRBV20-1 and TRBJ2-5, with D perhaps TRBD1 (6 bases). Germline V lookup: CDR1 DFQATT, CDR2 SNEGSKA (reference sequence). V lost 6 bases, J lost 1 base, and 15 bases lay in between. The CDR3 is 14 amino acids.